Below are 23 T cell receptor beta chains sequenced from a single sample in a study of STAT5B mutations in CD4+ large granular lymphocyte leukemia. The repertoire was sequenced with immunoSEQ multiplex PCR; TCRdb's copy has only in-frame clones and lacks some. The sample shows around 5,000 clones, about 90% of them seen only once. Sequencing was performed on PBMCs. The receptors come from a man aged 35-49 years with CD4+ T-cell large granular lymphocyte leukemia.

The gene calls are TRBV6-6 and TRBJ1-6; D is unclear. The germline V gene has CDR1 MNHNY and CDR2 SVGAGI (reference sequence). The CDR3 has 16 amino acids. Deletions cut 2 bases from V and 3 bases from J, with 11 bases between. The CDR3, as DNA: TGTGCCAGCAGTTACCCGGGATTAGGCTATAATTCACCCCTCCACTTT. This translates into CASSYPGLGYNSPLHF.

In its sample, this clone was seen once. The chain carries TRBV27 and TRBJ2-2; perhaps TRBD1 as D (5 bases). The germline V gene has CDR1 MNHEY and CDR2 SMNVEV (reference sequence). The CDR3 loop spans 14 amino acids. The ends were cut back, 4 bases at V and 7 bases at J, with 13 bases in the middle. The CDR3 reads CASSSRGQGGELFF. The CDR3 DNA is TGTGCCAGCAGTTCGCGTGGGCAGGGCGGGGAGCTGTTTTTT.

This CDR3 reads CASSSVAYYGYTF. CDR3 in DNA: TGTGCCAGCAGCTCCGTCGCCTACTATGGCTACACCTTC. The genes are TRBV7-2 and TRBJ1-2; D remains unclear. In germline, CDR1 is SGHTA, CDR2 FQGNSA. Trimming cost V 4 bases and J 3 bases, with 9 bases left between them. The length of the CDR3 is 13 residues.

The V and J genes are TRBV5-6 and TRBJ1-1; 10 nucleotides match TRBD1. The CDR3 is 12 residues long. CDR1 and CDR2 from the germline V gene are SGHDT and YYEEEE. V trimming: 0 bases; J trimming: 10 bases; junction bases outside the gene matches: 0. In DNA form, the CDR3 reads TGTGCCAGCAGCTTGGGGACAGGGGGAGCTTTCTTT. Its protein is CASSLGTGGAFF.

The chain combines TRBV29-1 with TRBJ1-2, with TRBD1 matching 9 bases. The CDR3 is 13 residues long. The V gene's germline CDR1 is SQVTM and CDR2 ANQGSEA. Trimming removed 6 bases from V and 8 bases from J; junction bases left unmatched: 10. CDR3 DNA: TGCAGCGTGGAACAGGGGGCGTTTAAGGGCTACACCTTC. This gives the protein CSVEQGAFKGYTF.

The J gene is TRBJ2-7, the V gene TRBV28, with D unclear. V was shortened by 6 bases and J by 9 bases, with 18 bases between the two germline ends. This CDR3 comprises 13 residues. Looked up from germline, CDR1 is MDHEN and CDR2 is SYDVKM. CDR3 coding DNA: TGTGCCAGCAGCCCGAATAACGGAGAGTGGCAGTACTTC. Translated, it gives CASSPNNGEWQYF.

This clone was picked up one time. This chain uses TRBV2 with TRBJ2-1; 10 nucleotides align to TRBD2. The CDR3 covers 12 residues. The V gene end was trimmed by 7 bases and the J gene end by 8 bases; junction bases not matched to a gene: 2. Germline loops: CDR1 SNHLY, CDR2 FYNNEI. CDR3 region: CASKLAGDEQFF. The CDR3 DNA reads as TGTGCCAGCAAGCTAGCGGGAGATGAGCAGTTCTTC.

V gene TRBV6-1 combines with J gene TRBJ2-1, with 10 positions matching TRBD1. The germline gives CDR1 MNHNS, CDR2 SASEGT. Germline trimming cut 6 bases from V and 6 bases from J; bases unmatched to any gene: 2. There are 13 residues in the CDR3. The CDR3 here is CASSRTGGNEQFF. DNA of the CDR3: TGTGCCAGCAGCCGGACAGGGGGCAATGAGCAGTTCTTC.

The rearrangement joins TRBV27 to TRBJ2-1, with a weak D call TRBD1 (5 bases). Germline CDR1 and CDR2: MNHEY and SMNVEV (reference sequence). CDR3 size: 13 residues. V gave up 7 bases and J gave up 0 bases, with 7 bases separating them. The CDR3 spells CASKGLSYNEQFF. In DNA, the CDR3 is TGTGCCAGCAAGGGGCTCTCCTACAATGAGCAGTTCTTC.

The CDR3, as DNA: TGTGCCTGGGGACAGGACTCCTACGAGCAGTACTTC. It encodes CAWGQDSYEQYF. This chain joins TRBV30 and TRBJ2-5; 7 bases are shared with TRBD1. The J call may be in error: the DNA end matches TRBJ2-7 better. CDR1 is GTSNPN and CDR2 is SVGIG in the germline V gene (reference sequence). The CDR3 is made up of 12 amino acids.

The rearrangement links TRBV6-6 to TRBJ2-5; 8 bases fit TRBD1. Matching the DNA end better, TRBJ2-7 makes the J call doubtful. The CDR3 runs to 15 residues. From germline, CDR1 is MNHNY and CDR2 SVGAGI (reference sequence). This CDR3 is CASSYSTDRGFEQYF. The CDR3 nucleotides are TGTGCCAGCAGTTACTCGACCGACAGGGGATTCGAGCAGTACTTC.

The chain couples TRBV19 to TRBJ2-7, with D maybe TRBD1 (5 bases). The CDR3 has 14 residues. Germline V gene sequence: CDR1 LNHDA, CDR2 SQIVND (reference sequence). Trimming removed 5 bases from V and 3 bases from J, with 14 bases in between. CDR3 DNA: TGTGCCAGTAGTGTCAGCAGGGATCACTACGAGCAGTACTTC. Amino acid sequence: CASSVSRDHYEQYF.

V is TRBV15 and J is TRBJ2-7, with unresolved D. This CDR3 is built from 12 residues. The V gene lost 0 bases and the J gene lost 4 bases, with 4 bases spanning the gap. CDR1 and CDR2 (germline): LNHNV, YYDKDF (reference sequence). CDR3: CATSRDHYEQYF. The CDR3 DNA sequence: TGTGCCACCAGCAGAGACCATTACGAGCAGTACTTC. The whole variable domain, remainder taken from reference TRBV15 and TRBJ2-7, is DAMVIQNPRYQVTQFGKPVTLSCSQTLNHNVMYWYQQKSSQAPKLLFHYYDKDFNNEADTPDNFQSRRPNTSFCFLDIRSPGLGDTAMYLCATSRDHYEQYFGPGTRLTVT.

The CDR3 loop is CASSQLARVGTQYF. CDR3 sequence (DNA): TGCGCCAGCAGCCAACTAGCGAGAGTGGGGACCCAGTACTTC. V usage is TRBV10-2 and J usage is TRBJ2-5; 7 nucleotides align to TRBD2. CDR3 length: 14 amino acids. Germline V lookup: CDR1 WSHSY, CDR2 SAAADI. V shed 6 bases and J 7 bases; nucleotides not matched to a gene: 11.

This clone was recorded a few times. The chain employs TRBV5-4 and TRBJ1-5; D gene unclear. Germline V lookup: CDR1 SGHNT, CDR2 YYREEE (reference sequence). Trimming removed 5 bases at V and 0 bases at J, with 9 bases between. The CDR3 contains 14 residues. The DNA of the CDR3 is TGTGCCAGCAGTCGAGACGGTAGCAATCAGCCCCAGCATTTT. Amino acids: CASSRDGSNQPQHF.

This chain links TRBV2 with TRBJ1-2; 8 bases match TRBD1. CDR1 and CDR2 from the germline V gene are SNHLY and FYNNEI. The ends lost 2 bases at V and 3 bases at J; junction bases unmatched: 5. The CDR3 loop spans 15 amino acids. The CDR3 here is CASSELADRDYGYTF. In DNA, the CDR3 is TGTGCCAGCAGTGAATTGGCGGACAGGGACTATGGCTACACCTTC.

The chain uses TRBV6-1 and TRBJ1-2; 9 bases are a match to TRBD1. The CDR3 consists of 14 residues. V shed 3 bases, J shed 3 bases, and the junction held 2 bases outside the gene matches. The germline CDR1 and CDR2 sequences are MNHNS and SASEGT. The chain's CDR3 is CASSEGQGYYGYTF. CDR3 coding DNA: TGTGCCAGCAGTGAGGGACAGGGCTACTATGGCTACACCTTC.

J is TRBJ2-1 and V is TRBV19; 13 bases line up with TRBD2. Per the germline V gene, CDR1 is LNHDA and CDR2 is SQIVND (reference sequence). The CDR3 length is 14 residues. V trimming: 6 bases; J trimming: 9 bases; junction bases outside the gene matches: 5. Here the CDR3 reads CASRLAGGVTEQFF. The CDR3 bases are TGTGCCAGTAGACTAGCGGGAGGGGTCACTGAGCAGTTCTTC.

This rearrangement joins TRBV10-3 to TRBJ1-3; D is unresolved. The CDR3 sequence is 16 residues long. Germline CDR1 reads ENHRY; CDR2 reads SYGVKD. V lost 5 bases and J 4 bases, leaving 18 bases between the germline ends. The CDR3 DNA sequence: TGTGCCATCAGTACCGAAGTCGGGTTTTCCGGAAACACCATATATTTT. It specifies CAISTEVGFSGNTIYF.

In nucleotides, the CDR3 is TGTGCCAGCAGCTTAGGGGGCAGGGGTTCATCCTACGAGCAGTACTTC. Residues: CASSLGGRGSSYEQYF. The V gene is TRBV11-3, the J gene TRBJ2-7; D might be TRBD1 (6 bases). The CDR3 runs to 16 residues. Germline CDR1 is SGHNT and CDR2 is YENEEA. The V end was cut by 1 base, the J end by 1 base, with 14 bases between.

This chain uses TRBV7-2 with TRBJ2-7; TRBD1 matches at 8 bases. J lost 7 bases, V lost 5 bases, and 10 bases had no gene match. This CDR3 is built from 14 residues. Germline CDR1 reads SGHTA; CDR2 reads FQGNSA. CDR3 coding DNA: TGTGCCAGCAGCATACAGGGGGGTGGAGGGGAGCAGTACTTC. Protein sequence: CASSIQGGGGEQYF.

The chain uses TRBV6-1 and TRBJ1-1; tentatively, D is TRBD1 (5 bases). The CDR3 is made up of 15 amino acids. CDR1 and CDR2 (germline): MNHNS, SASEGT. V shed 2 bases and J shed 4 bases, with 14 bases lying between them. CDR3 in amino acids: CASSESRQGPTEAFF. CDR3 coding DNA: TGTGCCAGCAGTGAAAGTCGGCAGGGCCCCACTGAAGCTTTCTTT.

V gene TRBV20-1 combines with J gene TRBJ2-5, with D possibly matching TRBD1 (6 bases). The V gene's germline CDR1 is DFQATT and CDR2 SNEGSKA (reference sequence). The CDR3 runs to 11 residues. The CDR3 DNA reads as TGCGGTGGACAGCACCAAGAGACCCAGTACTTC. This codes for CGGQHQETQYF.